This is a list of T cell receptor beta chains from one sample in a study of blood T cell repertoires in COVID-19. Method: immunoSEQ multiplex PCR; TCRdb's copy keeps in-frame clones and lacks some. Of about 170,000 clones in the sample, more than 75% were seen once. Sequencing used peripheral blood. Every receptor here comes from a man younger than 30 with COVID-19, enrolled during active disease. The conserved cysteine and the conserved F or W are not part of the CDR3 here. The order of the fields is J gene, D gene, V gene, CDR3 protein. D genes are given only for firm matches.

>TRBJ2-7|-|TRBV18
ASSRLQGGSYEQY
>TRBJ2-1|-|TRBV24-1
ATSDLVEDEQF
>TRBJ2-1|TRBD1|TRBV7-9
ASSPKRRQGNEQF
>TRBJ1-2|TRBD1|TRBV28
ASRERTGWNGYT
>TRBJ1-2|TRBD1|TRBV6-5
AGRQGSSQNYGYT
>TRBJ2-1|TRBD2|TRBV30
AWQTSPEQF
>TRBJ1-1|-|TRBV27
ASMTGMMNTEAF
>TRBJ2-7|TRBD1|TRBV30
AWSWDRRAYEQY
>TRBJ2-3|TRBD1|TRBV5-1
ASSLNRGLDGDTQY
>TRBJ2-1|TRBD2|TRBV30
AWGSGSSGQF
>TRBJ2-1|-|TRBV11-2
ASSFLTTYNEQF
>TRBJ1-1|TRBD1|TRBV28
ASITPPGQGRAEAF
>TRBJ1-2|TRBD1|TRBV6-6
ASSSTDRQGYGYT
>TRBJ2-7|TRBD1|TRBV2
AGHSGTATYEQY
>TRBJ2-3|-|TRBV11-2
ASSRRTSGFTDTQY
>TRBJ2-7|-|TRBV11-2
ASSLGLIGTYSYEQY
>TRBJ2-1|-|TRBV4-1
ASSQGGGSDEQF
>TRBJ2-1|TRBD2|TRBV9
ASSAGLAGGGSYNEQF
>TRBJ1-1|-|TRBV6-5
ASSYSALNTEAF
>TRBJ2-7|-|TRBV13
ASSYGPQREQY
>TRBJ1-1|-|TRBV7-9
ASSLAGSEAF
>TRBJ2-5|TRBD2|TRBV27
ASSLRVGSGSQETQY
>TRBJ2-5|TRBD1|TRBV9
ASSVLGTGDRETQY
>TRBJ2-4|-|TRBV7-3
ASSSGGGSIQY
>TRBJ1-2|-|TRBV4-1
ASSQAGTNYGYT
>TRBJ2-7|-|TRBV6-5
ASSYSWQGYYEQY
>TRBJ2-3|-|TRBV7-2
ASSLQRSRSDTQY
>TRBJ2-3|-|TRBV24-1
ATSDLHADTQY
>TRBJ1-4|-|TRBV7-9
ASSLLPATNEKLL
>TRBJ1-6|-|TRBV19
ASSDWTDNSPLH
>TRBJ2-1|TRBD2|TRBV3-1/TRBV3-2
ASSQDHEREGWRQF
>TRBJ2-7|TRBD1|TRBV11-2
ASSLEGQGLHEQY
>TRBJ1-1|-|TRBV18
ASSPWEGNTEAF
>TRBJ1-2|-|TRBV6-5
ASSYKRRAYGYT
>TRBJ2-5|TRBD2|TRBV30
AWTSGRVSGETQY
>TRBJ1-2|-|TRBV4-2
ASSQDLRKSGTRGYT
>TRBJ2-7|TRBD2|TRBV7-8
ASSAGLAGDYEQY
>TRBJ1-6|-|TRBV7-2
ASREDRRKPLH
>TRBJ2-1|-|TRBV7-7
ASSLALARSYNEQF
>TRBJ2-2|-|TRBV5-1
ASSFPVWEADTGELF
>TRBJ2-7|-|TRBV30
AWSVGGQGANEQY
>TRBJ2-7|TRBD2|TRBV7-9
ASSKRLAEYYEQY
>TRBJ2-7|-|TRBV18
ASSPNRFSYEQY
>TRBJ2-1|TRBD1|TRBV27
ASNTGTGPYNEQF
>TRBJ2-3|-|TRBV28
ASSLGLATDTQY
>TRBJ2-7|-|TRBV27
ASSPRRGDSYEQY
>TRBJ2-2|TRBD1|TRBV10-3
AIGQGTANTGELF
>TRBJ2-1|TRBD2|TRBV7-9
ASSFSRLAGVNEQF
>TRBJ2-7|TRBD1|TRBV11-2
ASSLSPGQGIEQY
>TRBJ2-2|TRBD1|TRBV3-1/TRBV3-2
ASSPRGQANTGELF
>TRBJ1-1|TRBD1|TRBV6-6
ASSPRGQGAWNTEAF
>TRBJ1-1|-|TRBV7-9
ASSPLLVPNTEAF
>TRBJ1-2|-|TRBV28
ASSLIRGYIDT
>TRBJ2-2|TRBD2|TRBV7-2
ASSSAVRRVAGTNTGELF
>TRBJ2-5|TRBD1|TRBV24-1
ATSDLRTGTQETQY
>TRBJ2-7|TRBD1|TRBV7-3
ASSMGQGIYEQY
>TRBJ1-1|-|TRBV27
ASSLSRGPTEAF
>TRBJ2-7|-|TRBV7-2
ASGSLEQY
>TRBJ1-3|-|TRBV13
ASSGDYPPGNTIY
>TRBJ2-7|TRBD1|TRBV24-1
ATSARTGGYEQY